The 10 T cell receptor beta chains below come from one sample, sequenced in a study of cytotoxic CD8 clonotypes in ibrutinib-treated CLL (dated by TCRdb to about 2021). This specimen's time point label, interpreted: roughly 2 years on ibrutinib. The library was made by the immunoSEQ multiplex PCR assay. This immuneACCESS table, as held by TCRdb, lists in-frame sequences with V and J called but not all clones. Of the missing ones, under half trace to an unresolved V gene in checked studies; the others have no known cause. This sample comprises 45,000 or so clones, around three fifths of them detected only once. Around a quarter of the sample belongs to the ten largest clones. This sample comprised PBMCs, obtained after 24 months of ibrutinib treatment. These receptors originate from a human donor with chronic lymphocytic leukemia.

This clone came up a few times. V is TRBV4-1 and J is TRBJ2-1; D is undetermined. Trimming cost V 1 base and J 7 bases, with 11 bases left between them. The CDR3 covers 14 residues. CDR1 and CDR2 (germline): MGHRA, YSYEKL. The CDR3 sequence is CASSQGVLVNEQFF. CDR3 in DNA: TGCGCCAGCAGCCAAGGGGTTCTAGTAAATGAGCAGTTCTTC.

V and J are TRBV7-6 and TRBJ2-1; maybe TRBD1 (6 bases). Trimming pared 5 bases from V and 7 bases from J, leaving 15 bases between. This CDR3 spans 14 amino acids. Looked up from germline, CDR1 is SGHVS and CDR2 is FNYEAQ. This chain's CDR3 is CASSPSGALNEQFF. CDR3 coding DNA: TGTGCCAGCAGCCCATCAGGGGCCCTGAATGAGCAGTTCTTC.

This clone was seen once. The V call is TRBV25-1, the J call TRBJ1-1, with no clear D. Trimming stripped 3 bases from V and 3 bases from J, with 8 bases between. CDR1 is MGHDK, CDR2 SYGVNS, per germline. The CDR3 extends over 13 amino acids. The CDR3 loop is CASSERQYTEAFF. In DNA, the CDR3 is TGTGCCAGCAGTGAGAGGCAGTACACTGAAGCTTTCTTT.

V and J are TRBV7-6 and TRBJ2-3, with D possibly called TRBD1 or TRBD2 (6 bases each). There are 15 residues in the CDR3. Germline CDR1 and CDR2: SGHVS and FNYEAQ. Trimming removed 5 bases from V and 5 bases from J, with 17 bases in between. The CDR3 spells CASSGKVGGKDTQYF. In nucleotides, the CDR3 is TGTGCCAGCAGCGGAAAGGTCGGGGGCAAAGATACGCAGTATTTT.

This clone was observed a single time. The chain couples TRBV9 to TRBJ2-7, with D tentatively TRBD1 or TRBD2 (6 bases each). Deletions cut 4 bases from V and 9 bases from J, with 11 bases between. The CDR3 extends over 11 amino acids. Per the germline V gene, CDR1 is SGDLS and CDR2 is YYNGEE. CDR3 amino acids: CASSSEGGQYF. DNA of the CDR3: TGTGCCAGCAGCAGTGAGGGGGGGCAGTACTTC.

This clone was picked up one time. This chain links TRBV2 with TRBJ2-3; 7 bases match TRBD1. The ends lost 6 bases at V and 7 bases at J; junction bases unmatched: 16. In germline, CDR1 is SNHLY, CDR2 FYNNEI. The CDR3 spans 16 residues. Here the CDR3 reads CASSSWDSQGVNTQYF. The CDR3 DNA reads TGTGCCAGCAGCTCCTGGGACAGCCAGGGCGTAAATACGCAGTATTTT.

This clone was counted between two and nine times. This rearrangement joins TRBV6-4 to TRBJ2-2; the match to TRBD1 covers 8 bases. The length of the CDR3 is 15 residues. J lost 3 bases, V lost 3 bases, and 3 bases had no gene match. Germline V CDR1 and CDR2: MRHNA, SNTAGT. CDR3 residues: CASSEGQGHTGELFF. The CDR3 DNA is TGTGCCAGCAGTGAAGGACAGGGACACACCGGGGAGCTGTTTTTT.

V usage is TRBV10-3 and J usage is TRBJ2-1, with D maybe TRBD2 (7 bases). The CDR3 covers 12 residues. Trimming took off 3 bases at V and 16 bases at J, with 16 bases between the two ends. The germline CDR1 and CDR2 sequences are ENHRY and SYGVKD. CDR3 coding DNA: TGTGCCATCAGTGACGGGGGGCCGAGAACTTTCTTC. Its translation is CAISDGGPRTFF.

The chain couples TRBV28 to TRBJ2-7; a possible D gene is TRBD1 (5 bases). Looked up from germline, CDR1 is MDHEN and CDR2 is SYDVKM. Trimming took off 3 bases at V and 3 bases at J, with 18 bases between the two ends. The CDR3 is 16 residues long. The CDR3 DNA is TGTGCCAGCAGTTTGGGGCCCCATTGGTCGGACTACGAGCAGTACTTC. Translation gives CASSLGPHWSDYEQYF.

This clone came up a few times. The same CDR3 is also encoded by other DNA sequences in this sample. The V gene is TRBV5-6, the J gene TRBJ1-5; D might be TRBD1 (6 bases). Trimming pared 4 bases from V and 4 bases from J, leaving 9 bases between. This CDR3 contains 13 residues. Germline lookup yields CDR1 SGHDT and CDR2 YYEEEE. The CDR3 here is CASSRDTNQPQHF. The CDR3 region has the DNA TGTGCCAGCAGCCGGGACACTAATCAGCCCCAGCATTTT.